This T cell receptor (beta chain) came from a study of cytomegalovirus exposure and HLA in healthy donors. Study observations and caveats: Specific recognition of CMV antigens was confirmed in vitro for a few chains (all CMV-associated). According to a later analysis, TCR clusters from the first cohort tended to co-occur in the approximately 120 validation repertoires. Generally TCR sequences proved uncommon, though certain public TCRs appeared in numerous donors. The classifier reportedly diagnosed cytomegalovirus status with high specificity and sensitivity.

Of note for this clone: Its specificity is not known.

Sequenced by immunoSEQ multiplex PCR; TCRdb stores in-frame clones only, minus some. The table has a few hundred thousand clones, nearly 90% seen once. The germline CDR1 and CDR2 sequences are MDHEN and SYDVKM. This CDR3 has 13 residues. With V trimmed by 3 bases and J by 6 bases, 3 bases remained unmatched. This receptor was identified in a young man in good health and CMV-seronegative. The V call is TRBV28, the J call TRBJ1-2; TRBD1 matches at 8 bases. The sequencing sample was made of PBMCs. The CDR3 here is CASSLDRVDGYTF. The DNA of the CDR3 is TGTGCCAGCAGTTTGGACAGGGTCGATGGCTACACCTTC.